These T cell receptor beta chains were read from a single sample in a study of human T cells and chemical hapten exposure. TCRdb re-derived calls from the RACE reads in MiXCR, one entry per CDR3 protein. This table has 89,000 or so distinct CDR3 sequences, 8.5% appearing once. The specimen comprised whole blood, sampled in connection with sensitization to the hapten diphenylcyclopropenone (DPC). The origin of the receptors is a man aged 35 to 55 with alopecia areata. Some clones in this sample may be carry-over from other donors' samples. CDR3s include the opening cysteine and the closing phenylalanine or tryptophan. A D gene is named only where the DNA matches it firmly. The size of a clone is reported for some rows only, either as once, few or many, or as a class for expanded clones.

D,V,length,size,J,DNA,CDR3
-,TRBV3-1,16,few,TRBJ2-6,TGTGCCAGCGAGGGGGGATTGGCATCCGGGGCCAACGTCCTGACTTTC,CASEGGLASGANVLTF
TRBD1,TRBV7-9,18,few,TRBJ2-5,TGTGCCAGCAGCTTAGGCGGTTTTGGGACAGGGTTTTCCGAGACCCAGTACTTC,CASSLGGFGTGFSETQYF
TRBD1,TRBV10-3,16,-,TRBJ1-5,TGTGCCATCAGTGAGTCCGACAGGGGGCCCTATCAGCCCCAGCATTTT,CAISESDRGPYQPQHF
TRBD1,TRBV6-2/TRBV6-3,17,few,TRBJ2-2,TGTGCCAGCAGTTACCCTACGGGACAGGCGAACACCGGGGAGCTGTTTTTT,CASSYPTGQANTGELFF
-,TRBV18,16,many,TRBJ2-5,TGTGCCAGCTCACCTCTTCCACTAGACACGCAAGAGACCCAGTACTTC,CASSPLPLDTQETQYF
-,TRBV29-1,13,-,TRBJ2-2,TGCAGCGTTGAGGGCAGGAACACCGGGGAGCTGTTTTTT,CSVEGRNTGELFF
-,TRBV3-1,13,many,TRBJ1-4,TGTGCCAGCAGCCAAGTGCGGCGGGAAAAACTGTTTTTT,CASSQVRREKLFF
-,TRBV16,15,few,TRBJ1-2,TGTGCCAGCAGCCAATCAGGCAGGCGATCAAATGGCTACACCTTC,CASSQSGRRSNGYTF
-,TRBV6-2/TRBV6-3,14,many,TRBJ2-6,TGTGCCAGCAGAAGAACCTCTGGGGCCAACGTCCTGACTTTC,CASRRTSGANVLTF
TRBD1,TRBV29-1,15,few,TRBJ2-3,TGCAGCGTTTCTGAGATGACGGGACAGGGAGATACGCAGTATTTT,CSVSEMTGQGDTQYF
TRBD1,TRBV10-3,16,many,TRBJ1-1,TGTGCCATCAGTAAAGAAGGACAGGGTAAGAACACTGAAGCTTTCTTT,CAISKEGQGKNTEAFF
-,TRBV7-6,12,few,TRBJ2-5,TGTGCCAGCAGCGCCCACCAAGAGACCCAGTACTTC,CASSAHQETQYF
-,TRBV7-8,16,many,TRBJ1-5,TGTGCCAGCAGCTTAGCGGGTCCAGGACTCAATCAGCCCCAGCATTTT,CASSLAGPGLNQPQHF
TRBD1,TRBV20-1,16,many,TRBJ2-1,TGCAGTGCTAGATTACCCGGGACAGGGGGAGTACGGGTGCAGTTCTTC,CSARLPGTGGVRVQFF
TRBD1,TRBV11-2,15,many,TRBJ1-1,TGTGCCAGCAGCTATCGGGACAGGGTATCTCGAGAAGCTTTCTTT,CASSYRDRVSREAFF
-,TRBV7-9,16,few,TRBJ2-4,TGTGCCAGCAGCCCCCCCGGGGCACTAGCCAAAAACATTCAGTACTTC,CASSPPGALAKNIQYF